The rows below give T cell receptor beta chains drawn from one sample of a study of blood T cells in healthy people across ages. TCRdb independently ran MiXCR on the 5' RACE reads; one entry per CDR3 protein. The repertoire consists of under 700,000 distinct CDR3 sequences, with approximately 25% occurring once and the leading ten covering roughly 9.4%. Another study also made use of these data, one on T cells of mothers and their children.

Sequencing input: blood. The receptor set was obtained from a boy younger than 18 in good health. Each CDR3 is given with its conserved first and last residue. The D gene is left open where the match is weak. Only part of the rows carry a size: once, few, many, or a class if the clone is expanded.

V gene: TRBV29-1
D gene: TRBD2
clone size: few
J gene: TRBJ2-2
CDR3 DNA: TGCAGCGTTATTATGGGGGGAGGGCCTTTCGGGGAGCTGTTTTTT
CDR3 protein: CSVIMGGGPFGELFF

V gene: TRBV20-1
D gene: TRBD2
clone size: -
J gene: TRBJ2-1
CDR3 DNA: TGCAGTGCTAGACCCCTAGCGGGAGGGTCCAATGAGCAGTTCTTC
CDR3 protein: CSARPLAGGSNEQFF

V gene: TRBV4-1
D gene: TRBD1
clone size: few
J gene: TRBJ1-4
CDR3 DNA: TGCGCCAGCAGCGTACGAGTCGACCGGACAGGGTCTAATGAAAAACTGTTTTTT
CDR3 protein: CASSVRVDRTGSNEKLFF

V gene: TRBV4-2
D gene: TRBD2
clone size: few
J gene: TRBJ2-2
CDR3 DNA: TGTGCCAGCAGCCCACGTTCGGGACTAGCGATTACCGGGGAGCTGTTTTTT
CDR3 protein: CASSPRSGLAITGELFF

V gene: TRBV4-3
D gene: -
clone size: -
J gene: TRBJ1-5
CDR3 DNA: TGCGCCAGCAGCGGCGGCGGAGATCAGCCCCAGCATTTT
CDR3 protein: CASSGGGDQPQHF

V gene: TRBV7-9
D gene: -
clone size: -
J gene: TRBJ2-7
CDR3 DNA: TGTGCCAGCAGCTTGGAGACGGCCTACTCCTACGAGCAGTACTTC
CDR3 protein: CASSLETAYSYEQYF

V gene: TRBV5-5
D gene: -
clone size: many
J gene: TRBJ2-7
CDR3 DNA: TGTGCCAGCAGCTTGGACAGGAGCTACGAGCAGTACTTC
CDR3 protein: CASSLDRSYEQYF

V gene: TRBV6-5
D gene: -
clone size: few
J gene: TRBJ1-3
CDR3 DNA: TGTGCCAGCAGTTACGGGGGCAGGAACTCTGGAAACACCATATATTTT
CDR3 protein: CASSYGGRNSGNTIYF

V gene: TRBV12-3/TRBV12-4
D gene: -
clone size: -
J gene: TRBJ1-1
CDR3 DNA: TGTGCCAGCAGTTTTTGGCCGATGAACACTGAAGCTTTCTTT
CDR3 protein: CASSFWPMNTEAFF

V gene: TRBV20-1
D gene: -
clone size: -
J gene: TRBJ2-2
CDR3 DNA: TGCAGTGCCACGCCGACAGGGACTAACACCGGGGAGCTGTTTTTT
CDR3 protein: CSATPTGTNTGELFF

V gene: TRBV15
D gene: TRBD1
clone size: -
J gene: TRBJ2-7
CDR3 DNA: TGTGCCACCAGCAGAGATTGGACAGGGGCCAGCGAGCAGTACTTC
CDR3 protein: CATSRDWTGASEQYF

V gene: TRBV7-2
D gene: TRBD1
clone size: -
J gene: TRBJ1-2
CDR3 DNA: TGTGCCAGCAGCTTTTTTTTAACAGGGGGTGGCTACACCTTC
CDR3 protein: CASSFFLTGGGYTF

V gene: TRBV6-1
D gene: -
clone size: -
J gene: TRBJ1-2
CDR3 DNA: TGTGCCAGCAGTTGGTCCACTTATGGCTACACCTTC
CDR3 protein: CASSWSTYGYTF

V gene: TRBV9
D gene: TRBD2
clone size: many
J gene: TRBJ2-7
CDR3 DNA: TGTGCCAGCAGCGTAAGGACTAGAGACGAGCAGTACTTC
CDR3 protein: CASSVRTRDEQYF

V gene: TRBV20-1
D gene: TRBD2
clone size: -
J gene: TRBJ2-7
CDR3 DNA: TGCAGTGCTAGAGATCTTGCGGGAGTGTCCGGGAGTGAGCAGTACTTC
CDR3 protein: CSARDLAGVSGSEQYF

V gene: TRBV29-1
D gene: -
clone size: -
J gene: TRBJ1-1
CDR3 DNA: TGCAGCGTTGAATGGGGGATGGGGACTGAAGCTTTCTTT
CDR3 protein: CSVEWGMGTEAFF

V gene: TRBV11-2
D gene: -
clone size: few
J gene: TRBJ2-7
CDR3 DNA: TGTGCCAGCAGCTTACACGGCAGTTACTCCTACGAGCAGTACTTC
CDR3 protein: CASSLHGSYSYEQYF

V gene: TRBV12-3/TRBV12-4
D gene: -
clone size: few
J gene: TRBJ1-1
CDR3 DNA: TGTGCCAGCACCCTCGGACAGAACACTGAAGCTTTCTTT
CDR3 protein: CASTLGQNTEAFF

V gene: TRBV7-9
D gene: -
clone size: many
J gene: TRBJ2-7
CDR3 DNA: TGTGCCAGCAGCTTAGAGGTAGAGCAGTACTTC
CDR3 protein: CASSLEVEQYF

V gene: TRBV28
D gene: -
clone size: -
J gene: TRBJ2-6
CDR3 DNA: TGTGCCAGCAGTTCGACAGGCCCTGGGGCCAACGTCCTGACTTTC
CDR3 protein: CASSSTGPGANVLTF

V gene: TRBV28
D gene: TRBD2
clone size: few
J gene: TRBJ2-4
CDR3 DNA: TGTGCCAGCAGTACTAGCGGGGGTTGGGGAAACATTCAGTACTTC
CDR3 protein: CASSTSGGWGNIQYF

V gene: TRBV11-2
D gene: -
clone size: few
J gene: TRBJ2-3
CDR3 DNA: TGTGCCAGCAGCTTACTACAGACAAATAGAAGGACAGATACGCAGTATTTT
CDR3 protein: CASSLLQTNRRTDTQYF

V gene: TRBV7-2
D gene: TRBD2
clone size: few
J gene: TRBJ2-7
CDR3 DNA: TGTGCCAGCAGCAGGACTAGCGGGGCTAACTCCTACGAGCAGTACTTC
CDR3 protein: CASSRTSGANSYEQYF

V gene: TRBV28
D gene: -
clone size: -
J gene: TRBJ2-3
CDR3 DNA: TGTGCCAGCAGCTCGGGACTTTTTAAGACAGATACGCAGTATTTT
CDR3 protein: CASSSGLFKTDTQYF

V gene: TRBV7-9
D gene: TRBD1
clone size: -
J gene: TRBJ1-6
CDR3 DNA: TGTGCCAGCAGCTTTGAGGGACAGGGGCAGGGAAATTCACCCCTCCACTTT
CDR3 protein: CASSFEGQGQGNSPLHF

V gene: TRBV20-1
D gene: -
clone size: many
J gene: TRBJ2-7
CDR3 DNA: TGCAGTGCTAGAGATTTGCTCTACGAGCAGTACTTC
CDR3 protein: CSARDLLYEQYF

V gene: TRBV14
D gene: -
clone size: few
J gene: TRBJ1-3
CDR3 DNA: TGTGCCAGCAGCCGATCGGGACCAGTCTCTGGAAACACCATATATTTT
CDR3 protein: CASSRSGPVSGNTIYF

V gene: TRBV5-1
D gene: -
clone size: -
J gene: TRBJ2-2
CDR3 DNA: TGCGCCAGCAGCTTCTCCTGGGGTGACGGGGAGCTGTTTTTT
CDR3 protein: CASSFSWGDGELFF

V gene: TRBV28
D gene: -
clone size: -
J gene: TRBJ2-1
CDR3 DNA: TGTGCCAGCAGCCACAATAGCGACTACAATGAGCAGTTCTTC
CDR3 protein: CASSHNSDYNEQFF

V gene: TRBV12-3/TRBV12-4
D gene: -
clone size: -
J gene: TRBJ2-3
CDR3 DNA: TGTGCCAGCAGTTCGACGGGCGTTGGACCAGATACGCAGTATTTT
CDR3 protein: CASSSTGVGPDTQYF

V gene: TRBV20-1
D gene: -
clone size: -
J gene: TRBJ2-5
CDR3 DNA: TGCAGTGCTAGCGGGATTAAAGAGACCCAGTACTTC
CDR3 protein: CSASGIKETQYF

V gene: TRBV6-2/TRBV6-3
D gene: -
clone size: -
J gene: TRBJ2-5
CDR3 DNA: TGTGCCAGCAGTTCGACTTCCAGGGGAAAAGAGACCCAGTACTTC
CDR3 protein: CASSSTSRGKETQYF

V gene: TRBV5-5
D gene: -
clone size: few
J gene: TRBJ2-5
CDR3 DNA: TGTGCCAGCATGAAGCGGAAAGAGACCCAGTACTTC
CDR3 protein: CASMKRKETQYF

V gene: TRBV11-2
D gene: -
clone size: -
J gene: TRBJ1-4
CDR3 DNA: TGTGCCAGCAAGCATACAGGGTCGAATGAAAAACTGTTTTTT
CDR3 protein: CASKHTGSNEKLFF

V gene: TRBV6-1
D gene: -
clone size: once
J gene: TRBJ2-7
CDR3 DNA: TGTGCCAGCAGTGAACCGAGCGGATTAACCTACGAGCAGTACTTC
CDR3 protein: CASSEPSGLTYEQYF

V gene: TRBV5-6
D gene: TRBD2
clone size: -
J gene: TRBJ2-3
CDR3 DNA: TGTGCCAGCAGCTTGGTGACTAGCAGGGCAGATACGCAGTATTTT
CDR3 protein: CASSLVTSRADTQYF

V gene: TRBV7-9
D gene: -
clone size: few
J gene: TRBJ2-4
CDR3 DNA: TGTGCCAGTTCTCGATCAGACTCTCCCATAGACATTCAGTACTTC
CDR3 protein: CASSRSDSPIDIQYF

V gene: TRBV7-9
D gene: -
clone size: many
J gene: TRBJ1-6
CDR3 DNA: TGTGCCAGCAGCGCAGACGTAGCAAATTCACCCCTCCACTTT
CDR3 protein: CASSADVANSPLHF

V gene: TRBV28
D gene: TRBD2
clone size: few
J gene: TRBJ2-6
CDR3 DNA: TGTGCCAGCAGCTTTCTTCGGCGGGGGGCAAGGTCTGGGGCCAACGTCCTGACTTTC
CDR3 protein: CASSFLRRGARSGANVLTF

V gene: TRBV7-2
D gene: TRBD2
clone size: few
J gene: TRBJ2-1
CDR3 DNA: TGTGCCAGCAGCTTTGGAATCCAGTCTAGCGGGTACAATGAGCAGTTCTTC
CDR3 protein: CASSFGIQSSGYNEQFF

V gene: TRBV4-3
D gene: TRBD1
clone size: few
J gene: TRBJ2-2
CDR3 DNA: TGCGCCAGCAGCCAGGGGACAGGGGGGATATCGGGGGAGCTGTTTTTT
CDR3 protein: CASSQGTGGISGELFF

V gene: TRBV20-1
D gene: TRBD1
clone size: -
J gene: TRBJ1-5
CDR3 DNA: TGCAGTGCTCCCGGGACAGACTACAATCAGCCCCAGCATTTT
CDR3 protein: CSAPGTDYNQPQHF

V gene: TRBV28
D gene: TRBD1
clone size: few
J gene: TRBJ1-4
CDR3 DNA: TGTGCCAGCAGTTCCCGGGACAGGGGATCGCGTAATGAAAAACTGTTTTTT
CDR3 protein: CASSSRDRGSRNEKLFF

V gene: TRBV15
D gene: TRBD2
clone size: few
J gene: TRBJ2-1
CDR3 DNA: TGTGCCACCAGCAGTACGGGGGGGAGGACTAGCCCCTACAATGAGCAGTTCTTC
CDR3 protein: CATSSTGGRTSPYNEQFF

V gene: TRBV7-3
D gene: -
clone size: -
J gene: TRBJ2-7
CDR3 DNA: TGTGCCAGCAGCTTATTCGCAGGCTACTCCTACGAGCAGTACTTC
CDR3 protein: CASSLFAGYSYEQYF

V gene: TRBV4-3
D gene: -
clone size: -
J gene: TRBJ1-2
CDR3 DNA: TGCGCCAGCAGCCAAGATTCCGCAAAGACGGATGGCTACACCTTC
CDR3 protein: CASSQDSAKTDGYTF

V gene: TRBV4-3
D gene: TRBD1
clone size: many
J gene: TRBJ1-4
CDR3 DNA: TGCGCCAGCAGCCAGAGGGACAGGGGTAGTGAAAAACTGTTTTTT
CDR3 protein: CASSQRDRGSEKLFF

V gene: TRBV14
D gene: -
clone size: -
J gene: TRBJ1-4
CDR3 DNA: TGTGCCAGCAGCCTGGACGGAGGAACAACTAATGAAAAACTGTTTTTT
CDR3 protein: CASSLDGGTTNEKLFF

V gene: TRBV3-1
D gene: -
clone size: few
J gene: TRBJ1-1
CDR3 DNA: TGTGCCAGCAGCCAAGTGGACAGTGAAGCTTTCTTT
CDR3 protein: CASSQVDSEAFF

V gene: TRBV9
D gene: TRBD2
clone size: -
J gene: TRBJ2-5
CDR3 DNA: TGTGCCAGCAGCGTAGGGGGGACTAGCGGGGGAAGAGAGACCCAGTACTTC
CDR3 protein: CASSVGGTSGGRETQYF

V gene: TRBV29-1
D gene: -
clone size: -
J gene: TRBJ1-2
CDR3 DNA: TGCAGCGTTGAAGATCCCAGAGGGGGTGGCTATGGCTACACCTTC
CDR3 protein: CSVEDPRGGGYGYTF

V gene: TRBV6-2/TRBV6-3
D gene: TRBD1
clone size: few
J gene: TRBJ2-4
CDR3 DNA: TGTGCCAGCAACCCAAACAGGGGCCAGGCTACTATAGCCAAAAACATTCAGTACTTC
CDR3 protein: CASNPNRGQATIAKNIQYF

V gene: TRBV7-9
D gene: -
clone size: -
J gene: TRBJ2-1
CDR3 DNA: TGTGCCAGCAGCTTAGGCTGGGCTCCCAAGCGGGATGAGCAGTTCTTC
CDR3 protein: CASSLGWAPKRDEQFF